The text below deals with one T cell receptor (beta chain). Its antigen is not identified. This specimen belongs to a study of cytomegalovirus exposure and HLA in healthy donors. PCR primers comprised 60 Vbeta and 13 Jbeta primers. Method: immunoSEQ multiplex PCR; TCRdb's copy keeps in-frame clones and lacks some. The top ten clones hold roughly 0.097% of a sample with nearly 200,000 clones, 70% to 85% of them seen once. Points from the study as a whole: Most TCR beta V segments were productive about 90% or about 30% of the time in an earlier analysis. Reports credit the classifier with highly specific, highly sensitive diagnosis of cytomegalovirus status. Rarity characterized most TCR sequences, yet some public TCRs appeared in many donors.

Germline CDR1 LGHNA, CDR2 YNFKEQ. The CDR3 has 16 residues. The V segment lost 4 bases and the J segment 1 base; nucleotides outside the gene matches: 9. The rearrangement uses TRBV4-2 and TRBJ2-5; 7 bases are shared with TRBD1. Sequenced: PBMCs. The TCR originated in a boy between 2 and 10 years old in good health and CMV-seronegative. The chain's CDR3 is CASSPQGRQGQETQYF. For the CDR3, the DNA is TGTGCCAGCAGCCCCCAGGGGCGACAGGGCCAAGAGACCCAGTACTTC.